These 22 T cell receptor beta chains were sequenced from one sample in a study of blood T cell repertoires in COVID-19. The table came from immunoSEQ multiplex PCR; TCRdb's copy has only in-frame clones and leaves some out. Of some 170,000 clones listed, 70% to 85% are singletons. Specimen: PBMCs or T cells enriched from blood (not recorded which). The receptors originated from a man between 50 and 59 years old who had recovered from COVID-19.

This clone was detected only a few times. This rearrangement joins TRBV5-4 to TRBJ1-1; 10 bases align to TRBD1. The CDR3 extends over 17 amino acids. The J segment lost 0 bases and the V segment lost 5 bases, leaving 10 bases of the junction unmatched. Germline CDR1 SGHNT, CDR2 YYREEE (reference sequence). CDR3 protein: CASSTGTGDLMNTEAFF. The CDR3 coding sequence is TGTGCCAGCAGTACCGGGACAGGGGACCTCATGAACACTGAAGCTTTCTTT.

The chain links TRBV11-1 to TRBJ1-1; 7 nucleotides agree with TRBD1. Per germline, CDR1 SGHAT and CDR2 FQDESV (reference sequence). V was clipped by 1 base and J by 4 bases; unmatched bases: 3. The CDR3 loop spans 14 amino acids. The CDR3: CASSLEEGATEAFF. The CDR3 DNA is TGTGCCAGCAGCTTAGAAGAGGGGGCCACTGAAGCTTTCTTT.

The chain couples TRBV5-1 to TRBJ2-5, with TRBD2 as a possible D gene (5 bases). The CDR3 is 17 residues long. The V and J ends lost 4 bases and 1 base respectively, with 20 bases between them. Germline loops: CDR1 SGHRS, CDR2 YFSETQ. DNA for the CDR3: TGCGCCAGCAGCCCAGCGGTGAATAGAGGTGGCCAAGAGACCCAGTACTTC. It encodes CASSPAVNRGGQETQYF.

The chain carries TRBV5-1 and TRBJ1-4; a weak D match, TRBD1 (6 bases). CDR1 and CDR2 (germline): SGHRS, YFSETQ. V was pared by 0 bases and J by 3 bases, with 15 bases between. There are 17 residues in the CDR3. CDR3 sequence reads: CASSLAGGGLANEKLFF. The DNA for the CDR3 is TGCGCCAGCAGCTTGGCCGGCGGGGGGCTGGCTAATGAAAAACTGTTTTTT. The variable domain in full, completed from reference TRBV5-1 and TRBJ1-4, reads KAGVTQTPRYLIKTRGQQVTLSCSPISGHRSVSWYQQTPGQGLQFLFEYFSETQRNKGNFPGRFSGRQFSNSRSEMNVSTLELGDSALYLCASSLAGGGLANEKLFFGSGTQLSVL.

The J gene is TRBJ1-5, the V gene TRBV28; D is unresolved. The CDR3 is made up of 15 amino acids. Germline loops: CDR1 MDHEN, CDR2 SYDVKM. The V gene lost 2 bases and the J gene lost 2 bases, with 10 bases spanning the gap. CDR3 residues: CASSLEGLGNQPQHF. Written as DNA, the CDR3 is TGTGCCAGCAGTTTAGAGGGCCTAGGCAATCAGCCCCAGCATTTT.

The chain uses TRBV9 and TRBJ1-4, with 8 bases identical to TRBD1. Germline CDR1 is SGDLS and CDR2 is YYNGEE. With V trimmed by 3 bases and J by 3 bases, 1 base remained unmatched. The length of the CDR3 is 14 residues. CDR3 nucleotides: TGTGCCAGCAGCGCGGACAGGGCTAATGAAAAACTGTTTTTT. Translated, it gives CASSADRANEKLFF.

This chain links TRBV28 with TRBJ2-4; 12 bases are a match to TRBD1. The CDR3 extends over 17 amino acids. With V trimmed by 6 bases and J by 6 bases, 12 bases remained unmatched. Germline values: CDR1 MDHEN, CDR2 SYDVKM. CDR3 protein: CASSPAGTGGPGNIQYF. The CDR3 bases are TGTGCCAGCAGCCCTGCCGGGACAGGGGGCCCTGGAAACATTCAGTACTTC.

In nucleotides, the CDR3 is TGTGCCTGGATCACAAAGACAGGCAACTCTGGAAACACCATATATTTT. Its protein is CAWITKTGNSGNTIYF. The chain recombines TRBV30 with TRBJ1-3; D is possibly TRBD1 (6 bases). Germline lookup yields CDR1 GTSNPN and CDR2 SVGIG (reference sequence). Trimming removed 4 bases at V and 0 bases at J, with 16 bases between. The CDR3 has 16 amino acids.

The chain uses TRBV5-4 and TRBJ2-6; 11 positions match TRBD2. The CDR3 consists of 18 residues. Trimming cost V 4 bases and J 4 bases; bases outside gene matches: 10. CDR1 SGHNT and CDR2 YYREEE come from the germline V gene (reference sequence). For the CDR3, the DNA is TGTGCCAGCAGCCCCCCGACTAGCGGGGCCCTCGGGGCCAACGTCCTGACTTTC. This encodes CASSPPTSGALGANVLTF.

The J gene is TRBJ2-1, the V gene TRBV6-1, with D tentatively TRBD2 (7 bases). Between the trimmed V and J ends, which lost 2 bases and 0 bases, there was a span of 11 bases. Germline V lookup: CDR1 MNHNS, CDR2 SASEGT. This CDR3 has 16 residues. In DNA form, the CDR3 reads TGTGCCAGCAGTGAACCGGGGGGCGGCTCCTACAATGAGCAGTTCTTC. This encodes CASSEPGGGSYNEQFF.

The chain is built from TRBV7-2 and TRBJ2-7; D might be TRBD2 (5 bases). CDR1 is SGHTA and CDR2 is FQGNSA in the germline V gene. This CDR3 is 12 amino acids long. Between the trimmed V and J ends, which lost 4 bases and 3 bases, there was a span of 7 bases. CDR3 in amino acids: CASSSGVYEQYF. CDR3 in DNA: TGTGCCAGCAGCTCCGGGGTCTACGAGCAGTACTTC.

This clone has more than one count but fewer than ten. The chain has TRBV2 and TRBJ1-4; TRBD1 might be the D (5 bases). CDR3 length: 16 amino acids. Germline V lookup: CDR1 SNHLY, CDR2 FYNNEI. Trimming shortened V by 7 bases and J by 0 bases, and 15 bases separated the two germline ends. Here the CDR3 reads CASTRTPQATNEKLFF. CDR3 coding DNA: TGTGCCAGCACGCGAACACCACAGGCAACTAATGAAAAACTGTTTTTT.

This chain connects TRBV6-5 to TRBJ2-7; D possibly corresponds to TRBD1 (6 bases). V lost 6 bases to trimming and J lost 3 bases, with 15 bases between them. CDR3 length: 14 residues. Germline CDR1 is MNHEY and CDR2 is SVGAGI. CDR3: CASSWTAWDYEQYF. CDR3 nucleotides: TGTGCCAGCAGCTGGACAGCCTGGGACTACGAGCAGTACTTC.

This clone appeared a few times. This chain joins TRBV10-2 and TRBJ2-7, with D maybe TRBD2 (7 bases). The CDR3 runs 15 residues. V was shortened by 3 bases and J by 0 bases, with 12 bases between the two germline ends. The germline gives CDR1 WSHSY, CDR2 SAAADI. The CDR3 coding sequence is TGCGCCAGCAGTGACCGGGGGGCGCACTCCTACGAGCAGTACTTC. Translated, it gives CASSDRGAHSYEQYF.

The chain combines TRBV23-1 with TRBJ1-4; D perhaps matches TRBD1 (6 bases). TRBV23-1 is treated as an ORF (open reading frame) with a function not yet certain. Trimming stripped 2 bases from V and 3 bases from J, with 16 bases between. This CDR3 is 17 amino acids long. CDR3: CASSQPNDRRSNEKLFF. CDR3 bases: TGCGCCAGCAGTCAACCAAACGACAGGCGCTCTAATGAAAAACTGTTTTTT.

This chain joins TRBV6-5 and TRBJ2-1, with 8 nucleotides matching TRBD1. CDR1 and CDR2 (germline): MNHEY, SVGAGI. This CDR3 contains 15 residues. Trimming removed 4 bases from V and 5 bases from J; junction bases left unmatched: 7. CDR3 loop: CASSSRDRTNNEQFF. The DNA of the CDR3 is TGTGCCAGCAGTTCCCGGGACAGGACGAACAATGAGCAGTTCTTC.

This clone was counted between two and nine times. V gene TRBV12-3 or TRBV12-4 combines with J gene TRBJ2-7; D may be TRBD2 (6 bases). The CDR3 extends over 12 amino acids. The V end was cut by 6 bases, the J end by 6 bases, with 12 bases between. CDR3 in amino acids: CASRGLRSEQYF. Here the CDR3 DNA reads TGTGCCAGCAGGGGACTCCGCTCCGAGCAGTACTTC.

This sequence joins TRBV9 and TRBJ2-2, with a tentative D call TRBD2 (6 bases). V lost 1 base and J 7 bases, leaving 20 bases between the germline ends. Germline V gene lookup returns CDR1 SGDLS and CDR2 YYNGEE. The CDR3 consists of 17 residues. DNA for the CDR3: TGTGCCAGCAGCGTAAATCAGTGGCAGGGAGGAATCGGGGAGCTGTTTTTT. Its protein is CASSVNQWQGGIGELFF.

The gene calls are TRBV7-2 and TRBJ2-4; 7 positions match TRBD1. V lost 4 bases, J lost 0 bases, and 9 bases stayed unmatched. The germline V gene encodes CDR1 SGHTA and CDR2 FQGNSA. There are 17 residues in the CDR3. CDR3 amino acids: CASSYRSGQQAKNIQYF. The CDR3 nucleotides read TGTGCCAGCAGCTACCGATCGGGACAGCAAGCCAAAAACATTCAGTACTTC.

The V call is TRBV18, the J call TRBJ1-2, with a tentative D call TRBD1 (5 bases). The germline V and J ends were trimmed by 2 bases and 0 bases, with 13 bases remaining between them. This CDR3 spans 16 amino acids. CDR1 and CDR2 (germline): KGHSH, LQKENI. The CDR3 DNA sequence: TGTGCCAGCTCACCAGGGACTGCGGGAGCTAACTATGGCTACACCTTC. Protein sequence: CASSPGTAGANYGYTF. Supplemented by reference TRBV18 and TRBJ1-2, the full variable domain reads NAGVMQNPRHLVRRRGQEARLRCSPMKGHSHVYWYRQLPEEGLKFMVYLQKENIIDESGMPKERFSAEFPKEGPSILRIQQVVRGDSAAYFCASSPGTAGANYGYTFGSGTRLTVV.

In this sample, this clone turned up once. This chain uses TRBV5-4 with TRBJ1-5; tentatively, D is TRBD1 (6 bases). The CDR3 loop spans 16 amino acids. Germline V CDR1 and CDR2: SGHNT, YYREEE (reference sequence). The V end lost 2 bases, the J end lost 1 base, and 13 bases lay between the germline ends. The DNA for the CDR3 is TGTGCCAGCAGCTTTGGTGGGGGCGGGAGCAATCAGCCCCAGCATTTT. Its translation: CASSFGGGGSNQPQHF. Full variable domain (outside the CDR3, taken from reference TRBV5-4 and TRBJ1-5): ETGVTQSPTHLIKTRGQQVTLRCSSQSGHNTVSWYQQALGQGPQFIFQYYREEENGRGNFPPRFSGLQFPNYSSELNVNALELDDSALYLCASSFGGGGSNQPQHFGDGTRLSIL.

The CDR3 region has the DNA TGTGCCAGCAAGGGGGCAAGGCATAATTCACCCCTCCACTTT. It specifies CASKGARHNSPLHF. The chain joins TRBV2 to TRBJ1-6; 7 positions agree with TRBD1. This CDR3 has 14 amino acids. J was trimmed by 5 bases and V by 7 bases; bases with no gene match: 5. Looked up from germline, CDR1 is SNHLY and CDR2 is FYNNEI. Full variable domain (outside the CDR3, taken from reference TRBV2 and TRBJ1-6): EPEVTQTPSHQVTQMGQEVILRCVPISNHLYFYWYRQILGQKVEFLVSFYNNEISEKSEIFDDQFSVERPDGSNFTLKIRSTKLEDSAMYFCASKGARHNSPLHFGNGTRLTVT.